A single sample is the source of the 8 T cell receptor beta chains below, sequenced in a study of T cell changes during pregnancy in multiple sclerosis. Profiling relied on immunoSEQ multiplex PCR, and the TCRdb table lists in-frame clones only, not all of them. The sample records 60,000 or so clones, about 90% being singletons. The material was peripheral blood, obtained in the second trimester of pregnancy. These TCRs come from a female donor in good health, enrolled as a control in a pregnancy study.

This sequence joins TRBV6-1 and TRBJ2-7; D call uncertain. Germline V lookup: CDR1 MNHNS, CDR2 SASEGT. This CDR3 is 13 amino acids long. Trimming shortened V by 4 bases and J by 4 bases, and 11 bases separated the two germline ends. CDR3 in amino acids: CASSVVEQYEQYF. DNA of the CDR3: TGTGCCAGCAGTGTCGTAGAACAGTACGAGCAGTACTTC.

Here the CDR3 DNA reads TGTGCCAGCAGCGCCCGCGGGGGGGCCACCGGGGAGCTGTTTTTT. Translation gives CASSARGGATGELFF. The V call is TRBV7-3, the J call TRBJ2-2; 9 nucleotides align to TRBD2. This CDR3 contains 15 residues. Germline V gene lookup returns CDR1 SGHTA and CDR2 FQGTGA. V trimming: 5 bases; J trimming: 4 bases; junction bases outside the gene matches: 5.

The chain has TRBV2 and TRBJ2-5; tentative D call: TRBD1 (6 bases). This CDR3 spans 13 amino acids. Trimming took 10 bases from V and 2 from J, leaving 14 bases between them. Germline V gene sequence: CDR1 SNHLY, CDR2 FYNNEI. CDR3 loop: CATSGVPQETQYF. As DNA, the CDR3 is TGTGCCACCTCAGGGGTACCACAAGAGACCCAGTACTTC.

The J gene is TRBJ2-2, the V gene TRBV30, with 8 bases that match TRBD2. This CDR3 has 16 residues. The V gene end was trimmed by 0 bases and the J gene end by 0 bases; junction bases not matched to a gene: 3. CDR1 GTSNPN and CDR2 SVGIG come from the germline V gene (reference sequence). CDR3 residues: CAWSVSGGANTGELFF. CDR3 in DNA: TGTGCCTGGAGTGTTTCGGGGGGGGCGAACACCGGGGAGCTGTTTTTT.

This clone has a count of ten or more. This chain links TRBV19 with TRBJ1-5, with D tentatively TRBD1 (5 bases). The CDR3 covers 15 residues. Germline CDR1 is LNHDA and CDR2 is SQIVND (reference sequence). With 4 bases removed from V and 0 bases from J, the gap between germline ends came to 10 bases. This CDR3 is CASSTGLYSNQPQHF. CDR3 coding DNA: TGTGCCAGTAGTACGGGACTTTATAGCAATCAGCCCCAGCATTTT.

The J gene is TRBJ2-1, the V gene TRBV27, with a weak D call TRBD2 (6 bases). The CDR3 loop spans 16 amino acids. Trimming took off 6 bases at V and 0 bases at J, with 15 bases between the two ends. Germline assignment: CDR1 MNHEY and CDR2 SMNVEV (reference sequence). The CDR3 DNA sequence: TGTGCCAGCAGGATAAGCGGGTGGAGCTCCTACAATGAGCAGTTCTTC. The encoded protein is CASRISGWSSYNEQFF.

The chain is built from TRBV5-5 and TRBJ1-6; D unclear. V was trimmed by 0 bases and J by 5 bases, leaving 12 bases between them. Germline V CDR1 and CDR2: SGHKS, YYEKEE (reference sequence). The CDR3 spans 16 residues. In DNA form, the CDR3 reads TGTGCCAGCAGCTTGGGACTGCTTTTCGATAATTCACCCCTCCACTTT. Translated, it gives CASSLGLLFDNSPLHF.

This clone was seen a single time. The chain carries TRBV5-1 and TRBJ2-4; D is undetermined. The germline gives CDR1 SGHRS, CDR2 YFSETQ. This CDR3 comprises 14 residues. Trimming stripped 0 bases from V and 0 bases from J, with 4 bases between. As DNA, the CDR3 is TGCGCCAGCAGCTTGGGACTAGCCAAAAACATTCAGTACTTC. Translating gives CASSLGLAKNIQYF.